Here is one T cell receptor (beta chain) with its context. Some clones are missing from TCRdb's copy, which holds only in-frame ones; the method was immunoSEQ multiplex PCR. The data show about 60,000 clones, with 91% seen just once and 0.7% to 0.8% held by the top ten. The data derive from a study of T cell changes during pregnancy in multiple sclerosis. Trimming cost V 9 bases and J 5 bases; bases outside gene matches: 8. This CDR3 region has 13 residues. The V gene's germline CDR1 is LNHDA and CDR2 SQIVND (reference sequence). The input for sequencing was CD4+ T cells from peripheral blood mononuclear cells, taken in the first trimester of pregnancy. The chain employs TRBV19 and TRBJ2-7; 9 bases align to TRBD1. The source of this sequence is a female donor with multiple sclerosis, enrolled in a pregnancy study. As DNA, the CDR3 is TGTGCCAGCTCGGGACAGGGAGTGGACGAGCAGTACTTC. Translated: CASSGQGVDEQYF.